A single sample gave rise to the 5 T cell receptor beta chains below, sequenced in a study of Graves' ophthalmopathy and Graves' hyperthyroidism. RNA transcripts provided the template for amplifying TCR beta CDR3 regions. Second-round multiplex PCR followed a first-round RT-PCR using HTBI primers. TCRdb re-derived calls from the multiplex PCR reads in MiXCR, one entry per CDR3 protein. Of about 240,000 distinct CDR3 sequences in the sample, 45% were seen once. The sample consisted of peripheral blood. The receptors here all came from an adult man with Graves' ophthalmopathy.

The chain couples TRBV20-1 to TRBJ2-1; D gene uncertain. This CDR3 spans 13 amino acids. CDR1 is DFQATT, CDR2 SNEGSKA, per germline (reference sequence). Trimming left V 6 bases short and J 0 bases short, with 9 bases between. CDR3: CSALGSSYNEQFF. The DNA of the CDR3 is TGCAGTGCCTTAGGCAGCTCCTACAATGAGCAGTTCTTC.

The chain has TRBV2 and TRBJ2-5, with TRBD2 matching 12 bases. V trimming: 5 bases; J trimming: 4 bases; junction bases outside the gene matches: 11. The CDR3 consists of 17 residues. The germline CDR1 and CDR2 sequences are SNHLY and FYNNEI. The CDR3 nucleotides read TGTGCCAGCAGTCCGGGCGGACTAGCGGGGTTTACAGAGACCCAGTACTTC. The encoded protein is CASSPGGLAGFTETQYF.

The chain carries TRBV7-2 and TRBJ2-7; possibly TRBD2 for D (5 bases). V dropped 1 base and J dropped 3 bases, with 10 bases sitting between them. CDR3 length equals 14 residues. The germline gives CDR1 SGHTA, CDR2 FQGNSA. DNA for the CDR3: TGTGCCAGCAGCTTAGGACTACTCCTCTACGAGCAGTACTTC. Its translation: CASSLGLLLYEQYF.

The chain employs TRBV6-5 and TRBJ2-7; 12 bases match TRBD1. Germline lookup yields CDR1 MNHEY and CDR2 SVGAGI. V was pared by 6 bases and J by 4 bases, with 7 bases of the junction left unmatched. The CDR3 is 15 amino acids. CDR3 sequence reads: CASRKGQGALYEQYF. CDR3 DNA sequence: TGTGCCAGCAGAAAGGGACAGGGGGCTTTATACGAGCAGTACTTC.

Turning to this clonotype: This may arise from a read error, as a much more abundant clone is one base away. The chain joins TRBV24-1 to TRBJ1-2; 9 bases agree with TRBD1. CDR1 is KGHDR and CDR2 is SFDVKD in the germline V gene. CDR3 length: 16 residues. V shed 3 bases and J 6 bases; nucleotides not matched to a gene: 10. The CDR3 sequence is CATSDASQQGADGYTF. The CDR3 DNA reads TGTGCCACCAGTGATGCCTCACAACAGGGGGCGGATGGCTACACCTTC.